This TCR beta chain was observed in a study of read filtering for tumor transcriptome and immune sequencing. At the level of the study: Revised staging placed eight or nine patients in R-ISS I, about 17 in II, 7 in III. Whole-transcriptome libraries were prepared after DNase treatment. Study-wide results and caveats: Dropping single-read clonotypes raised IR-seq and RNA-seq shared-clonotype correlation.

This clonotype qualifies as medium-sized. Its antigen is still unknown. The library was built from about 400 ng RNA with molecular barcoded adaptors for alpha/delta and beta/gamma chains. TCRdb called the reads again in MiXCR, with one record for every CDR3 protein. The sample has about 5,700 distinct CDR3 sequences; around 20% are singletons. This CDR3 comprises 14 residues. The V end lost 6 bases, the J end lost 4 bases, and 14 bases lay between the germline ends. In germline, CDR1 is SGHVS, CDR2 FQNEAQ. The sample was a population of CD138-negative cells sorted from bone marrow. This chain uses TRBV7-8 with TRBJ2-3; possible D gene TRBD2, 6 bases. The sequence derives from a donor aged 40 or over with multiple myeloma. The CDR3 here is CASRSGVGADTQYF. Written as DNA, the CDR3 is TGTGCCAGCAGATCGGGAGTGGGGGCAGATACGCAGTATTTT.